These T cell receptor beta chains were read from a single sample in a study of Ad26.COV2.S vaccination and SARS-CoV-2 variants. Generated by immunoSEQ multiplex PCR, the TCRdb table keeps only in-frame clones and is missing some. The sample has hundreds of thousands of clones, 70% to 90% seen once. The starting material was peripheral blood, obtained in a trial of Ad26.COV2.S vaccine versus placebo. The receptor source for this set is a person between 18 and 65 years old who received the Ad26.COV2.S COVID-19 vaccine or a placebo. Both conserved end residues are part of each CDR3. Each record gives: D gene, CDR3 length, clone size, J gene, V gene, CDR3 protein, CDR3 DNA. A D gene is named only where the DNA matches it firmly. Size tells how often a clone was seen (once, few, many) or the class of an expanded clone, and some rows leave it out.

TRBD2 | 19 | . | TRBJ2-3 | TRBV5-6 | CASRPGLAGHKESTDTQYF | TGTGCCAGCAGACCCGGACTAGCGGGCCACAAAGAGAGCACAGATACGCAGTATTTT
TRBD2 | 14 | . | TRBJ2-7 | TRBV11-2 | CASSFASGAYEQYF | TGTGCCAGCAGCTTTGCTAGCGGGGCCTACGAGCAGTACTTC
. | 14 | . | TRBJ2-7 | TRBV7-2 | CASSPLLSAYEQYF | TGTGCCAGCAGCCCACTCCTTTCGGCCTACGAGCAGTACTTC
. | 18 | . | TRBJ1-4 | TRBV5-1 | CASSLALDTHATNEKLFF | TGCGCCAGCAGCTTGGCCCTTGACACCCATGCAACTAATGAAAAACTGTTTTTT
TRBD1 | 15 | once | TRBJ1-2 | TRBV6-5 | CASTIKGARDYGYTF | TGTGCCAGCACAATAAAGGGGGCGCGGGACTATGGCTACACCTTC
TRBD1 | 18 | . | TRBJ2-7 | TRBV14 | CASSQDKGGQFGAAEQYF | TGTGCCAGCAGCCAAGATAAAGGGGGACAGTTTGGGGCTGCCGAGCAGTACTTC
. | 12 | . | TRBJ2-5 | TRBV13 | CASSLAQETQYF | TGTGCCAGCAGCTTAGCCCAAGAGACCCAGTACTTC
. | 11 | few | TRBJ1-2 | TRBV12-3/TRBV12-4 | CASSLFYGYTF | TGTGCCAGCAGTTTGTTTTACGGCTACACCTTC
. | 15 | . | TRBJ1-1 | TRBV4-3 | CASSQGGGQNTEAFF | TGCGCCAGCAGCCAAGGCGGTGGACAGAACACTGAAGCTTTCTTT
TRBD2 | 15 | . | TRBJ2-1 | TRBV5-6 | CASSSSGSARNEQFF | TGTGCCAGCAGCTCTAGCGGGTCAGCACGCAATGAGCAGTTCTTC
TRBD2 | 16 | . | TRBJ2-2 | TRBV5-1 | CASSPGAAGGTGELFF | TGCGCCAGCAGCCCCGGGGCGGCCGGGGGGACCGGGGAGCTGTTTTTT
. | 15 | . | TRBJ2-2 | TRBV19 | CASRGGRKNTGELFF | TGTGCCAGTAGGGGGGGACGGAAAAACACCGGGGAGCTGTTTTTT